The TCR beta chain under discussion was sequenced for a study of blood T cell repertoires in COVID-19. Study details: The United States, Italy and Spain provided the acute and convalescent COVID-19 samples. T cells, B-cell-depleted T cells, or PBMCs provided the cDNA or gDNA that served as material.

CDR3 size: 14 residues. V was pared by 7 bases and J by 5 bases, with 17 bases between. CDR1 SNHLY and CDR2 FYNNEI come from the germline V gene. In the authors' workflow: Cell counts per sample came from amplifying reference gene primers. The repertoire was sequenced with immunoSEQ multiplex PCR; TCRdb's copy has only in-frame clones and lacks some. V and J calls and clone size follow that table, whereas D and trimming were derived from the DNA. The sample consists of 90,000 to 110,000 clones, roughly 87% of them appearing once. The sample consisted of peripheral blood. The TCR sequence derives from a man aged 45 to 65 with acute or convalescent COVID-19. The chain employs TRBV2 and TRBJ1-1; D gene unclear. CDR3 DNA: TGTGCCAGCACGGGGAGCTCAAAGAGGACTGAAGCTTTCTTT. Translation gives CASTGSSKRTEAFF.